This passage covers 22 T cell receptor beta chains from one sample sequenced in a study of blood T cell repertoires in COVID-19. Here immunoSEQ multiplex PCR was the method, and the copy in TCRdb shows in-frame clones only, minus some. The profile shows a few hundred thousand clones, 90% of them singletons. The sample comprised PBMCs or T cells enriched from blood (not recorded which). The source of these receptors is a young woman with acute COVID-19.

The rearrangement links TRBV10-1 to TRBJ2-1, with TRBD2 matching 9 bases. This CDR3 comprises 15 residues. CDR1 WNHNN and CDR2 SYGVQD come from the germline V gene (reference sequence). V lost 7 bases and J lost 12; bases outside the gene matches: 16. CDR3 DNA: TGCGCCAGCACCCCCGAGGGTAGCGGGAGTGGAACGCAGTTCTTC. It specifies CASTPEGSGSGTQFF.

The gene calls are TRBV30 and TRBJ1-3; 7 bases are a match to TRBD1. CDR1 is GTSNPN and CDR2 is SVGIG in the germline V gene (reference sequence). With 2 bases clipped from V and 0 bases from J, the junction kept 1 base outside the gene matches. The CDR3 has 14 amino acids. Here the CDR3 reads CAWSRQGSGNTIYF. CDR3 DNA sequence: TGTGCCTGGAGTCGACAGGGCTCTGGAAACACCATATATTTT. The full variable domain, its missing parts supplied by reference TRBV30 and TRBJ1-3, is SQTIHQWPATLVQPVGSPLSLECTVEGTSNPNLYWYRQAAGRGLQLLFYSVGIGQISSEVPQNLSASRPQDRQFILSSKKLLLSDSGFYLCAWSRQGSGNTIYFGEGSWLTVV.

This chain connects TRBV10-3 to TRBJ1-2; 8 bases are a match to TRBD1. V shed 4 bases and J 6 bases; nucleotides not matched to a gene: 10. The germline gives CDR1 ENHRY, CDR2 SYGVKD. The CDR3 totals 15 residues. CDR3 coding DNA: TGTGCCATCAGTGGACAGGGGTTTATCGTAGATGGCTACACCTTC. Translation gives CAISGQGFIVDGYTF.

The chain couples TRBV7-9 to TRBJ2-1; D perhaps matches TRBD2 (5 bases). V dropped 0 bases and J dropped 12 bases, with 12 bases sitting between them. The CDR3 has 13 residues. Germline V gene data show CDR1 as SEHNR and CDR2 as FQNEAQ (reference sequence). CDR3 DNA: TGTGCCAGCAGCTTAGCCGGACTGCACGGGCAGTTCTTC. As protein: CASSLAGLHGQFF.

The chain joins TRBV7-2 to TRBJ2-3; 8 bases are a match to TRBD1. After removal of 4 bases from V and 0 bases from J, the junction contained 6 bases not matched to a gene. The CDR3 covers 16 residues. Germline CDR1 is SGHTA and CDR2 is FQGNSA. The DNA of the CDR3 is TGTGCCAGCAGCTGGGGACAGGTCTTAAGCACAGATACGCAGTATTTT. Translating gives CASSWGQVLSTDTQYF.

V is TRBV7-3 and J is TRBJ1-4; D may be TRBD1 (5 bases). CDR1 and CDR2 (germline): SGHTA, FQGTGA. The CDR3 loop spans 13 amino acids. Trimming shortened V by 5 bases and J by 4 bases, and 8 bases separated the two germline ends. Here the CDR3 DNA reads TGTGCCAGCAGCATAGACAGTAATGAAAAACTGTTTTTT. Protein product: CASSIDSNEKLFF. Filled out from reference TRBV7-3 and TRBJ1-4, the complete variable domain reads GAGVSQTPSNKVTEKGKYVELRCDPISGHTALYWYRQSLGQGPEFLIYFQGTGAADDSGLPNDRFFAVRPEGSVSTLKIQRTERGDSAVYLCASSIDSNEKLFFGSGTQLSVL.

The CDR3 DNA reads TGTGCCAGCAGTGAAGCGGGGTTAGGGGGCACTGAAGCTTTCTTT. Amino acids: CASSEAGLGGTEAFF. The V and J genes are TRBV6-1 and TRBJ1-1, with a weak D call TRBD1 (6 bases). V was cut by 0 bases and J by 4 bases, with 12 bases left in between. Germline V CDR1 and CDR2: MNHNS, SASEGT. The CDR3 contains 15 residues.

The chain employs TRBV7-3 and TRBJ2-5; D perhaps matches TRBD1 (6 bases). The ends were cut back, 1 base at V and 5 bases at J, with 20 bases in the middle. Germline values: CDR1 SGHTA, CDR2 FQGTGA. The CDR3 is 17 residues long. The CDR3 nucleotides read TGTGCCAGCAGCTTAAATGGGGGCCTAGGTGGTTTGGAGACCCAGTACTTC. The encoded protein is CASSLNGGLGGLETQYF.

V gene TRBV7-9 combines with J gene TRBJ2-7, with a tentative D call TRBD1 (6 bases). The CDR3 sequence is 14 residues long. Trimming cost V 2 bases and J 8 bases, with 16 bases left between them. Germline loops: CDR1 SEHNR, CDR2 FQNEAQ (reference sequence). The CDR3 DNA reads as TGTGCCAGCAGCTTACCCAGGGGCCGTACGCAGCAGTACTTC. This codes for CASSLPRGRTQQYF. The whole variable domain, filled in from reference TRBV7-9 and TRBJ2-7, reads DTGVSQNPRHKITKRGQNVTFRCDPISEHNRLYWYRQTLGQGPEFLTYFQNEAQLEKSRLLSDRFSAERPKGSFSTLEIQRTEQGDSAMYLCASSLPRGRTQQYFGPGTRLTVT.

CDR3 loop: CASSLSGSLPGELFF. CDR3 bases: TGTGCCAGCAGCCTTAGCGGGAGCCTGCCCGGGGAGCTGTTTTTT. The rearrangement uses TRBV6-5 and TRBJ2-2; 9 nucleotides align to TRBD2. The CDR3 is made up of 15 amino acids. V was clipped by 6 bases and J by 6 bases; unmatched bases: 8. CDR1 and CDR2 (germline): MNHEY, SVGAGI.

A single count supports this clone. V usage is TRBV25-1 and J usage is TRBJ1-1, with a possible D match to TRBD1 (5 bases). The CDR3 consists of 14 residues. Germline CDR1 reads MGHDK; CDR2 reads SYGVNS. The V end was cut by 1 base, the J end by 8 bases, with 14 bases between. CDR3 sequence: CASSEFGQGGEAFF. The CDR3 coding sequence is TGTGCCAGCAGTGAATTCGGCCAGGGAGGGGAAGCTTTCTTT.

This chain connects TRBV10-3 to TRBJ1-2; TRBD1 matches 8 bases. Germline CDR1 and CDR2: ENHRY and SYGVKD. This CDR3 has 14 amino acids. V shed 2 bases, J shed 7 bases, and the junction held 6 bases outside the gene matches. CDR3 amino acids: CAISEVTGARGYTF. As DNA, the CDR3 is TGTGCCATCAGTGAGGTGACAGGGGCTCGTGGCTACACCTTC.

A single count supports this clone. The genes are TRBV30 and TRBJ2-3; 9 bases align to TRBD1. The germline V gene has CDR1 GTSNPN and CDR2 SVGIG (reference sequence). J lost 0 bases, V lost 2 bases, and 6 bases had no gene match. The length of the CDR3 is 16 residues. The CDR3 sequence is CAWSNRQGVSTDTQYF. The CDR3 bases are TGTGCCTGGAGTAACCGACAGGGGGTAAGCACAGATACGCAGTATTTT.

This chain links TRBV4-2 with TRBJ2-3; 7 bases align to TRBD2. V lost 1 base and J lost 4; bases outside the gene matches: 5. The CDR3 spans 15 residues. Germline values: CDR1 LGHNA, CDR2 YNFKEQ. The CDR3 DNA reads TGTGCCAGCAGCCAAGTGACCCGGGGGGCAGATACGCAGTATTTT. Its protein is CASSQVTRGADTQYF.

The chain couples TRBV19 to TRBJ1-1; no clear D gene. The CDR3 totals 13 residues. CDR1 is LNHDA, CDR2 SQIVND, per germline (reference sequence). V was shortened by 11 bases and J by 1 base, with 14 bases between the two germline ends. The CDR3: CALRGQENTEAFF. Here the CDR3 DNA reads TGTGCCCTAAGAGGGCAGGAGAACACTGAAGCTTTCTTT.

The chain is built from TRBV14 and TRBJ2-1; possibly TRBD2 for D (5 bases). The CDR3 totals 15 residues. V gave up 5 bases and J gave up 7 bases, with 18 bases separating them. Germline CDR1 SGHDN, CDR2 FVKESK. The CDR3 spells CASSLGMRVANEQFF. CDR3 nucleotide sequence: TGTGCCAGCAGCTTAGGCATGAGAGTAGCGAATGAGCAGTTCTTC.

The V call is TRBV7-2, the J call TRBJ2-1, with a tentative D call TRBD2 (7 bases). The CDR3 runs 14 residues. Trimming stripped 1 base from V and 10 bases from J, with 14 bases between. Germline V gene data show CDR1 as SGHTA and CDR2 as FQGNSA. This CDR3 reads CASSLEGGPREQFF. The CDR3 bases are TGTGCCAGCAGCTTAGAGGGGGGGCCGCGAGAGCAGTTCTTC.

The chain employs TRBV2 and TRBJ1-5, with no clear D. Germline CDR1 is SNHLY and CDR2 is FYNNEI. There are 15 residues in the CDR3. V dropped 5 bases and J dropped 2 bases, with 13 bases sitting between them. The CDR3 DNA reads TGTGCCAGCAGTTCCGACGGGGTGGGCAATCAGCCCCAGCATTTT. It translates to CASSSDGVGNQPQHF.

V is TRBV5-1 and J is TRBJ1-2; a weak D match, TRBD1 (6 bases). Germline CDR1 and CDR2: SGHRS and YFSETQ. V was pared by 4 bases and J by 4 bases, with 23 bases between. The CDR3 has 17 residues. The CDR3 nucleotides are TGCGCCAGCAGCGTGGAACCCACAGGGAGGGTTAGCTATGGCTACACCTTC. Translated: CASSVEPTGRVSYGYTF.

This chain uses TRBV5-3 with TRBJ2-2; D perhaps matches TRBD2 (6 bases). TRBV5-3 is an ORF, and what it does is uncertain. CDR3 length: 16 residues. The V gene lost 0 bases and the J gene lost 2 bases, with 11 bases spanning the gap. The DNA of the CDR3 is TGTGCCAGAAGCTTGGGGAGGGCGAACAACACCGGGGAGCTGTTTTTT. This gives the protein CARSLGRANNTGELFF.

This clone was picked up one time. This chain connects TRBV28 to TRBJ1-5, with TRBD1 matching 9 bases. V dropped 5 bases and J dropped 7; count of bases not matched to a gene: 9. Looked up from germline, CDR1 is MDHEN and CDR2 is SYDVKM. The CDR3 is 15 residues long. DNA of the CDR3: TGTGCCAGCAGTAAAACAGGGGGCTGGGGACAGCCCCAGCATTTT. Translating gives CASSKTGGWGQPQHF.

This rearrangement joins TRBV3-1 (or the pseudogene TRBV3-2) to TRBJ2-5, with D perhaps matching TRBD1 (5 bases). Germline V gene lookup returns CDR1 LGHDT and CDR2 YNNKEL (reference sequence). Trimming stripped 4 bases from V and 5 bases from J, with 8 bases between. This CDR3 has 12 amino acids. The CDR3 reads CASSRSGETQYF. DNA for the CDR3: TGTGCCAGCAGCCGCTCAGGGGAGACCCAGTACTTC.